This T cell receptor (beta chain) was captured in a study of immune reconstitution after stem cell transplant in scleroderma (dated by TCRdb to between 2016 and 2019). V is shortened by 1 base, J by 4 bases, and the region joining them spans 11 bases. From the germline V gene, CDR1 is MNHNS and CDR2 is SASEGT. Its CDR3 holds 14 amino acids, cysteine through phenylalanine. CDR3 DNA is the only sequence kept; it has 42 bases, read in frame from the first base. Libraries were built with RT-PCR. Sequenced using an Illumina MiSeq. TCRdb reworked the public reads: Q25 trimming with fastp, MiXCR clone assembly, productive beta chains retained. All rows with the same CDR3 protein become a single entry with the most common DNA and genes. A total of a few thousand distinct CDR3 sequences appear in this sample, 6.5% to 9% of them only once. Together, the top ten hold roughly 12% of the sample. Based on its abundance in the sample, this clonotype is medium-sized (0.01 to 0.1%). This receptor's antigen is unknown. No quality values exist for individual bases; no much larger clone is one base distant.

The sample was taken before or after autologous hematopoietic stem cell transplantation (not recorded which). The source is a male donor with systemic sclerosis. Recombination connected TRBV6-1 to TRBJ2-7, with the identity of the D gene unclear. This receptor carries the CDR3 CASSEGTTQYEQYF. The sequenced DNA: TGTGCCAGCAGTGAAGGAACTACGCAATACGAGCAGTACTTC.